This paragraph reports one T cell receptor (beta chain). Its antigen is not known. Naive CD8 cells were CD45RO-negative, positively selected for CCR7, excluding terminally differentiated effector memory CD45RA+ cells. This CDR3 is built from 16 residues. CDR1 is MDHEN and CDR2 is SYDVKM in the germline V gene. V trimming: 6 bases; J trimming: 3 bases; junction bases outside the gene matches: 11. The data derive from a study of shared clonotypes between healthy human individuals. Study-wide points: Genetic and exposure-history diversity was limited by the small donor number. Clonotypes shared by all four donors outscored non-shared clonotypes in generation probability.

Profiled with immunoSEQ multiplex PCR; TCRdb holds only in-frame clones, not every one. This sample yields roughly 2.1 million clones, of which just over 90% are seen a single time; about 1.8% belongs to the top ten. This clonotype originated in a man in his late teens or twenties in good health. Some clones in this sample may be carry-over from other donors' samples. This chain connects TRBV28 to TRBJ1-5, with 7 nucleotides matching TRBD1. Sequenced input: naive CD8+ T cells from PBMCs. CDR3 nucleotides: TGTGCCAGCAGATTTAGACAGGGTGGGGACAATCAGCCCCAGCATTTT. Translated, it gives CASRFRQGGDNQPQHF.